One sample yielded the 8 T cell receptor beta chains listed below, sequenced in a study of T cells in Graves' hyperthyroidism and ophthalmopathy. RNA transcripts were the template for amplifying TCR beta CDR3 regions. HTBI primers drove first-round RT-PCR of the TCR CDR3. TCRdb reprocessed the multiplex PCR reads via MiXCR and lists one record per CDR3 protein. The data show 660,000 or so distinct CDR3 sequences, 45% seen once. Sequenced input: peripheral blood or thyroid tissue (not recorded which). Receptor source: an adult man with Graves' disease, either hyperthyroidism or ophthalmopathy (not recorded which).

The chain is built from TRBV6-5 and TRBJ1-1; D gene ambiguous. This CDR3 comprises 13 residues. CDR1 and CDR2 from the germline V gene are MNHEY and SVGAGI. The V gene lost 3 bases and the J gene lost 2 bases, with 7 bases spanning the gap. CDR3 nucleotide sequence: TGTGCCAGCAGTTATACCCCCAACACTGAAGCTTTCTTT. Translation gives CASSYTPNTEAFF.

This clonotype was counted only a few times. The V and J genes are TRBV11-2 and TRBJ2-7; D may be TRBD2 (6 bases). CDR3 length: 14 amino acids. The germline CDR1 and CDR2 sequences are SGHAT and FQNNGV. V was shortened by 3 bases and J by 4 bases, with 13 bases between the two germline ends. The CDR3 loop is CASSLLREKYEQYF. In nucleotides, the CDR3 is TGTGCCAGCAGCTTGTTACGGGAGAAGTACGAGCAGTACTTC.

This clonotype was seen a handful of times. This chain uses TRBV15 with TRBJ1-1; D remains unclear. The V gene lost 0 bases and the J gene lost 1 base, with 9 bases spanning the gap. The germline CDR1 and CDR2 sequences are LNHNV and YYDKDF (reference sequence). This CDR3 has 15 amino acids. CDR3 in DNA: TGTGCCACCAGCAGAGATCGAGCGAAGAACACTGAAGCTTTCTTT. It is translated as CATSRDRAKNTEAFF.

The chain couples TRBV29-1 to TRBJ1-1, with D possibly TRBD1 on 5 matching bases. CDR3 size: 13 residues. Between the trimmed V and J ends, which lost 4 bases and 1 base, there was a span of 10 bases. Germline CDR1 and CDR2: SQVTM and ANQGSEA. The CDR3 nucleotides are TGCAGCGTTGTGGCAGGACAGAACACTGAAGCTTTCTTT. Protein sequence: CSVVAGQNTEAFF.

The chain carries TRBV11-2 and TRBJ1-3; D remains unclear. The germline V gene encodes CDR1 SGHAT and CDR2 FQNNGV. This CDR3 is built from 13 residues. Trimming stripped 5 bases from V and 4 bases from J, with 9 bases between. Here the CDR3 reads CASSPPDGNTIYF. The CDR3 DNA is TGTGCCAGCAGCCCCCCCGACGGAAACACCATATATTTT.

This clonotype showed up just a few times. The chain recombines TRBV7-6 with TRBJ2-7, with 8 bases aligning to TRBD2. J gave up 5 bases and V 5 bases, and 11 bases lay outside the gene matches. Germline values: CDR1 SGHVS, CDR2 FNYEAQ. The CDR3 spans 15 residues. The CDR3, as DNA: TGTGCCAGCAGCCGAGCTATTAGCGGGGCCCACGAGCAGTACTTC. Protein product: CASSRAISGAHEQYF.

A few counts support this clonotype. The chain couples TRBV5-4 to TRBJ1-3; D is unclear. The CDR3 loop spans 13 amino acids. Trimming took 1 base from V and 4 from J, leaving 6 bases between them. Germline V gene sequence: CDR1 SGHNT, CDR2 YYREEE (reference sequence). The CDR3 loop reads CASSLKSGNTIYF. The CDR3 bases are TGTGCCAGCAGCTTGAAATCGGGAAACACCATATATTTT.

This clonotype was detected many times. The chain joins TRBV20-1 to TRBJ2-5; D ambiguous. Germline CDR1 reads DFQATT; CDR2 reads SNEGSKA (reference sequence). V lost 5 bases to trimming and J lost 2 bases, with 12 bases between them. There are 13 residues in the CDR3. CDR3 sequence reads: CSADGDIQETQYF. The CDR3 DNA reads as TGCAGTGCTGATGGTGACATTCAAGAGACCCAGTACTTC.